Listed below are T cell receptor beta chains from one sample, sequenced in a study of T cell changes during pregnancy in multiple sclerosis. Clones were sequenced by immunoSEQ multiplex PCR, and TCRdb holds only the in-frame ones, with some missing. Of about 61,000 clones listed, more than 90% are singletons. Sequenced here: peripheral blood, sampled in the first trimester of pregnancy. These receptor sequences come from a female donor in good health, enrolled as a control in a pregnancy study. Each CDR3 is given with its conserved first and last residue. A D gene is named only where the DNA matches it firmly. Some rows have no size entry. The others give once, few or many, or a class for an expanded clone.

D	J	size	V	DNA	CDR3
NA	TRBJ2-2	NA	TRBV5-1	TGCGCCAGCAGGTCGACAGGGAACACCGGGGAGCTGTTTTTT	CASRSTGNTGELFF
NA	TRBJ1-5	once	TRBV2	TGTGCCACCGCAGACACAGGCAATCAGCCCCAGCATTTT	CATADTGNQPQHF
NA	TRBJ1-3	few	TRBV7-2	TGTGCCAGCAGCATTACCCGACTGACGGGAAACACCATATATTTT	CASSITRLTGNTIYF
NA	TRBJ1-2	NA	TRBV28	TGTGCCAGCAGCCAGGCCGGGACGGAGAGGGGGGGCTACACCTTC	CASSQAGTERGGYTF
NA	TRBJ2-7	NA	TRBV7-2	TGTGCCAGCAGCGCGACGGGGCGGGGCCGAGAGGAGCAGTACTTC	CASSATGRGREEQYF
NA	TRBJ2-5	NA	TRBV4-3	TGCGCCAGCAGCCAAGAGGTTAGCGGTAGCGTACAAGAGACCCAGTACTTC	CASSQEVSGSVQETQYF
TRBD1	TRBJ2-7	NA	TRBV9	TGTGCCAGCAGCGTCGACAGGGCCGGCTACGAGCAGTACTTC	CASSVDRAGYEQYF
NA	TRBJ2-3	NA	TRBV13	TGTGCCAGCAGCTTAGGGGGGGGGCCAGATACGCAGTATTTT	CASSLGGGPDTQYF
NA	TRBJ1-5	NA	TRBV5-4	TGTGCCAGCAGCTTGTGGGGGGGCAATCAGCCCCAGCATTTT	CASSLWGGNQPQHF
NA	TRBJ2-7	once	TRBV20-1	TGCAGTGCTAGAGATCCCGACGAGCAGTACTTC	CSARDPDEQYF
TRBD1	TRBJ1-5	NA	TRBV7-8	TGTGCCAGCAGCTCGGCCGACAGGGTTGGTCAGCCCCAGCATTTT	CASSSADRVGQPQHF
TRBD1	TRBJ2-7	NA	TRBV28	TGTGCCAGCAGCTTACAGCCCGGGACAGGTCCCTCCTACGAGCAGTACTTC	CASSLQPGTGPSYEQYF
NA	TRBJ2-7	NA	TRBV7-6	TGTGCCAGCAGCTTAGCGGGGGGGGCTAGCGGACTCTACGAGCAGTACTTC	CASSLAGGASGLYEQYF
TRBD1	TRBJ1-2	few	TRBV5-4	TGTGCCAGCAGCTTTCTGACAGGGGAGGGCTACACCTTC	CASSFLTGEGYTF
TRBD1	TRBJ2-5	NA	TRBV6-5	TGTGCCAGCAGACGGACAGGGGGCTTAGGAGAGACCCAGTACTTC	CASRRTGGLGETQYF
NA	TRBJ2-7	NA	TRBV14	TGTGCCAGCAGCCCTTCGGGGATGCTGATCGACGAGCAGTACTTC	CASSPSGMLIDEQYF
TRBD2	TRBJ2-7	NA	TRBV7-3	TGTGCCAGCAGCCCGGCGGGAGACGGCTACGAGCAGTACTTC	CASSPAGDGYEQYF
TRBD1	TRBJ1-2	NA	TRBV4-3	TGCGCCAGCAGCCTGGTGACAGGGAGCTATGGCTACACCTTC	CASSLVTGSYGYTF
TRBD1	TRBJ1-1	NA	TRBV18	TGTGCCAGCTCGCCGGGACAGGGGATGAACACTGAAGCTTTCTTT	CASSPGQGMNTEAFF
TRBD1	TRBJ2-2	NA	TRBV10-3	TGTGCCACCGGACAGGGGAACACCGGGGAGCTGTTTTTT	CATGQGNTGELFF
TRBD2	TRBJ2-7	NA	TRBV7-9	TGTGCCAGCAGCTTAACTAGCGGGGGGCTGCAGTACTTC	CASSLTSGGLQYF
TRBD1	TRBJ2-2	NA	TRBV7-9	TGTGCCAGCAGCAATAAAGAGGGGGCTATCGGGGAGCTGTTTTTT	CASSNKEGAIGELFF
TRBD1	TRBJ2-3	NA	TRBV5-5	TGTGCCAGCAGCTGGACAGGGCCCCCAGATACGCAGTATTTT	CASSWTGPPDTQYF
TRBD2	TRBJ2-3	once	TRBV5-5	TGTGCCAGCAGCTTTTACAGCCCTAGGCTAGCGGTTAGCACAGATACGCAGTATTTT	CASSFYSPRLAVSTDTQYF
NA	TRBJ1-5	NA	TRBV6-1	TGTGCCAGCAGGGGGGCCTTCAATAGCAATCAGCCCCAGCATTTT	CASRGAFNSNQPQHF
TRBD1	TRBJ1-1	NA	TRBV7-8	TGTGCCAGCAGCTTAGCGGGACAGGGGGAAGCTTTCTTT	CASSLAGQGEAFF
NA	TRBJ1-5	NA	TRBV4-3	TGCGCCAGCAGCCAAGATCATGCAGGGGTCTATAGCAATCAGCCCCAGCATTTT	CASSQDHAGVYSNQPQHF
NA	TRBJ1-2	NA	TRBV29-1	TGCAGCGTTGAAGAACACAGGGCGCGTCGTGGCTACACCTTC	CSVEEHRARRGYTF
TRBD1	TRBJ2-2	once	TRBV7-2	TGTGCCAGCAGCTTAGACAGGGGGCTCCCGATCGACACCGGGGAGCTGTTTTTT	CASSLDRGLPIDTGELFF
TRBD1	TRBJ1-1	NA	TRBV27	TGTGCCAGCCCGTCGAAAAACAGGGGGTGGAACACTGAAGCTTTCTTT	CASPSKNRGWNTEAFF
TRBD2	TRBJ2-3	NA	TRBV27	TGTGCCAGCAGTTTAATAGCGGGGTGGGGTGATACGCAGTATTTT	CASSLIAGWGDTQYF
NA	TRBJ2-7	NA	TRBV11-3	TGTGCCAGCAGCTTAGGGAGTTACGAGCAGTACTTC	CASSLGSYEQYF
NA	TRBJ2-7	NA	TRBV7-2	TGTGCCAGCAGCCACCCAGGGTACGAGCAGTACTTC	CASSHPGYEQYF